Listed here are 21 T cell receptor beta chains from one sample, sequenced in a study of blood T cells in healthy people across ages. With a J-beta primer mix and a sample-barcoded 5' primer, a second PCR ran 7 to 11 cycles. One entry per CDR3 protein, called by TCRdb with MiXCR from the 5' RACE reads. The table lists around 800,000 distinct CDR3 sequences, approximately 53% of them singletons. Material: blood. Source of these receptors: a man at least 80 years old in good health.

The CDR3 sequence is CSARDLRQGYEQYF. The CDR3 DNA follows: TGCAGTGCTAGAGATTTGAGACAGGGTTACGAGCAGTACTTC. The chain uses TRBV20-1 and TRBJ2-7, with 7 bases fitting TRBD1. The germline V gene encodes CDR1 DFQATT and CDR2 SNEGSKA (reference sequence). After removal of 0 bases from V and 4 bases from J, the junction contained 6 bases not matched to a gene. This CDR3 is 14 amino acids long.

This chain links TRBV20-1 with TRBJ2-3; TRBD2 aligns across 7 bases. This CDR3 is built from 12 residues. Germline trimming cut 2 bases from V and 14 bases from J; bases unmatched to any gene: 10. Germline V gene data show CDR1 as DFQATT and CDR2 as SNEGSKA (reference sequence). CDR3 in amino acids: CSARPQREYAYF. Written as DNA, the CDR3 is TGCAGTGCTAGACCCCAGCGGGAATACGCGTATTTT.

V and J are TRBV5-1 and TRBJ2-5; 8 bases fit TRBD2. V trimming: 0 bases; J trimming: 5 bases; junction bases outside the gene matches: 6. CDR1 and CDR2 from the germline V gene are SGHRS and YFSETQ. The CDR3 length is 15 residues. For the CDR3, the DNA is TGCGCCAGCAGCTTGGTACAGCGGGAGCTGGAGACCCAGTACTTC. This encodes CASSLVQRELETQYF.

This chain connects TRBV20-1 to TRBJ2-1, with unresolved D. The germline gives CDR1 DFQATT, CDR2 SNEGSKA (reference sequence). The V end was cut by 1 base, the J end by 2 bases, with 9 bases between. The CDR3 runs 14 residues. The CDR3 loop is CSARATLAYNEQFF. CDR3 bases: TGCAGTGCTAGAGCTACTCTCGCCTACAATGAGCAGTTCTTC.

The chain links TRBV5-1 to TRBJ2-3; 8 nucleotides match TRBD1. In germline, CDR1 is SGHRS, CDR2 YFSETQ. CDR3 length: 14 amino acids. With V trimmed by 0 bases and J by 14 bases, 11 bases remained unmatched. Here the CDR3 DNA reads TGCGCCAGCAGCTTGGGACAGGGGATACGATACGCGTATTTT. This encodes CASSLGQGIRYAYF.

The CDR3, as DNA: TGTGCCAGCAGTGAAGCACTGAACACTGAAGCTTTCTTT. It translates to CASSEALNTEAFF. V and J are TRBV6-1 and TRBJ1-1; no reliable D call. Trimming left V 0 bases short and J 0 bases short, with 2 bases between. Germline CDR1 reads MNHNS; CDR2 reads SASEGT. The CDR3 totals 13 residues.

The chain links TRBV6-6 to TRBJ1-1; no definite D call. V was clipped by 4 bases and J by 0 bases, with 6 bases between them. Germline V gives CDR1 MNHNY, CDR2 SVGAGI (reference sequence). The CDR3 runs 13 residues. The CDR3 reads CASSWGMNTEAFF. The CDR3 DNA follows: TGTGCCAGCAGTTGGGGAATGAACACTGAAGCTTTCTTT.

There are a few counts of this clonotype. The DNA for the CDR3 is TGCAGTGCTAGCGAGGGCAAGCAGTTCTTC. It codes for CSASEGKQFF. The chain uses TRBV20-1 and TRBJ2-1, with D perhaps TRBD2 (5 bases). The germline gives CDR1 DFQATT, CDR2 SNEGSKA (reference sequence). V gave up 3 bases and J gave up 11 bases, with 8 bases separating them. CDR3 length: 10 amino acids.

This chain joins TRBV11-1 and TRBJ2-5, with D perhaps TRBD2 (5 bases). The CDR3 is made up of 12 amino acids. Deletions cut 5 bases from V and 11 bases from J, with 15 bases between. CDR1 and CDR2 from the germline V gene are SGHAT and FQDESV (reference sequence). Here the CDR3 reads CASSLASQQQYF. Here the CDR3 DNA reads TGTGCCAGCAGCCTCGCTAGCCAGCAGCAGTACTTC.

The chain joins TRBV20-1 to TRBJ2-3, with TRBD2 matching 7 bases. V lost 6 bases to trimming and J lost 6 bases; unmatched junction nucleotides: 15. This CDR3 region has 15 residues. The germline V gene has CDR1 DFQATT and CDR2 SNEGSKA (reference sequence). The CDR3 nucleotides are TGCAGTGCCCCAGCGTGGGCGGGAGCCCACGATACGCAGTATTTT. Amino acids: CSAPAWAGAHDTQYF.

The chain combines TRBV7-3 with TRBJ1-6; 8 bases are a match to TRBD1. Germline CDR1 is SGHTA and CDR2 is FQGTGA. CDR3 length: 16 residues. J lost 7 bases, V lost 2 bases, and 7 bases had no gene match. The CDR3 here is CASSLFATGVNSPLHF. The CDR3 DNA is TGTGCCAGCAGCTTATTCGCGACAGGGGTGAATTCACCCCTCCACTTT.

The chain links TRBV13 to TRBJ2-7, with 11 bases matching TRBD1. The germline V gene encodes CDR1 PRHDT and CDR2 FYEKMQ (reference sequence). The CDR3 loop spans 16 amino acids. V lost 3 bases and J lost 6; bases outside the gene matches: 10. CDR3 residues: CASSFSGTGGSGEQYF. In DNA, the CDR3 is TGTGCCAGCAGCTTTTCCGGGACAGGGGGTAGTGGCGAGCAGTACTTC.

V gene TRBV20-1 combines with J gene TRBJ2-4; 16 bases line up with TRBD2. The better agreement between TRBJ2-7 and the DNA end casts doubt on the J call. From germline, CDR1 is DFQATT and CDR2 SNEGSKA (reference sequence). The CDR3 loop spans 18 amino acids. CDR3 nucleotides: TGCAGTGCTAGAGACCCTAAGGGACTAGCGGGAGGGCTGCACGAGCAGTACTTC. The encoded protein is CSARDPKGLAGGLHEQYF.

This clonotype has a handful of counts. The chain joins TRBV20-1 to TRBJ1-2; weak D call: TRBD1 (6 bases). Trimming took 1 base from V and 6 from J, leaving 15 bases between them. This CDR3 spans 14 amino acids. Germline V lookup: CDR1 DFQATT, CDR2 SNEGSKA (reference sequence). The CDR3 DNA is TGCAGTGCTAGAGTAAGGGACAACGTGCATGGCTACACCTTC. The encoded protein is CSARVRDNVHGYTF.

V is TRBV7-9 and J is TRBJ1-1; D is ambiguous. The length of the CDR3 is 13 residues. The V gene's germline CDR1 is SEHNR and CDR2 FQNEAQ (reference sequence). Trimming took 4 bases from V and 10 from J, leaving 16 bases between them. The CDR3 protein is CASSSNSPGGAFF. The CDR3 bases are TGTGCCAGCAGCTCTAATTCTCCGGGTGGAGCTTTCTTT.

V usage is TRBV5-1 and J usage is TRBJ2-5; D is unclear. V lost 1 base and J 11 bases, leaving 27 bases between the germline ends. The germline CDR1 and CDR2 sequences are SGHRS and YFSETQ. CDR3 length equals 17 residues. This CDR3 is CASSLLSVSAASVEQYF. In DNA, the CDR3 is TGCGCCAGCAGCTTGTTGTCTGTTTCGGCCGCCTCGGTGGAGCAGTACTTC. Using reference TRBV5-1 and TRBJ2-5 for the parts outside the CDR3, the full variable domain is KAGVTQTPRYLIKTRGQQVTLSCSPISGHRSVSWYQQTPGQGLQFLFEYFSETQRNKGNFPGRFSGRQFSNSRSEMNVSTLELGDSALYLCASSLLSVSAASVEQYFGPGTRLLVL.

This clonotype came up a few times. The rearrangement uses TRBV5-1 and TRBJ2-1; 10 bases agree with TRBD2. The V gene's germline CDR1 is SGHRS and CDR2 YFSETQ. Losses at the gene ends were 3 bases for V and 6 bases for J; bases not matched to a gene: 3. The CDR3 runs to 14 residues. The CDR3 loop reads CASSSGLAPNEQFF. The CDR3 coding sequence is TGCGCCAGCAGCTCGGGACTAGCGCCCAATGAGCAGTTCTTC.

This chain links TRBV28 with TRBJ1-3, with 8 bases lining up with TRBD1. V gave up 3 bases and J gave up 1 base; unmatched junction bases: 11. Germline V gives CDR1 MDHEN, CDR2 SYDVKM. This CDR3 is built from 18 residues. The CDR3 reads CASSFWRLQGASGNTIYF. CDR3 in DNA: TGTGCCAGCAGTTTCTGGCGACTTCAGGGGGCGTCTGGAAACACCATATATTTT.

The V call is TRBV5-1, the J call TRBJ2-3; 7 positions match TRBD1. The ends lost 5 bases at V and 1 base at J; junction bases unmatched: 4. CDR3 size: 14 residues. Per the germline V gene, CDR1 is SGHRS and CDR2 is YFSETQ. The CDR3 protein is CASSSGQRTDTQYF. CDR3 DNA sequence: TGCGCCAGCAGTTCGGGACAGCGCACAGATACGCAGTATTTT.

The CDR3 DNA is TGCGCCAGCAGCCCGAAACCATATGGGACAGGGGGTGAGCAGTACTTC. This gives the protein CASSPKPYGTGGEQYF. The rearrangement joins TRBV5-1 to TRBJ2-7, with 11 positions matching TRBD1. This CDR3 spans 16 amino acids. Unmatched junction bases numbered 13, after V lost 4 bases and J lost 7 bases. CDR1 and CDR2 from the germline V gene are SGHRS and YFSETQ.

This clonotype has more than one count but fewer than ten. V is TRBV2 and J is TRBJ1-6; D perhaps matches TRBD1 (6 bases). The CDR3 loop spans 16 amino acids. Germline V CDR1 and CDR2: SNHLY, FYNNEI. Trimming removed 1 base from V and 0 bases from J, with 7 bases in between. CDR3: CASSEEGGSYNSPLHF. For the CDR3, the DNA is TGTGCCAGCAGTGAAGAGGGGGGCTCCTATAATTCACCCCTCCACTTT.